This paragraph covers one TCR beta chain sequence. Treatment indicated: oral pan-JAK inhibitor, 5-10 mg twice daily. This specimen comes from a study of CD8+ T cells in alopecia areata. The germline V and J ends were trimmed by 5 bases and 4 bases, with 8 bases remaining between them. Germline-derived CDR1 and CDR2 are MNHEY and SMNVEV (reference sequence). The CDR3 covers 12 residues. Extracted from the samples, RNA was reverse transcribed into cDNA to serve as the sequencing template. The table came from immunoSEQ multiplex PCR; TCRdb's copy has only in-frame clones and leaves some out. The sample contains over 100,000 clones, roughly 55% of which appear only once.

The sequencing used CD8+ T cells sorted from blood, collected at week 24, from a patient treated with tofacitinib. This rearrangement joins TRBV27 to TRBJ1-2; D perhaps matches TRBD1 (6 bases). This TCR derives from a human donor with alopecia areata. CDR3 loop: CASSPDSYGYTF. For the CDR3, the DNA is TGTGCCAGCAGTCCGGACAGCTATGGCTACACCTTC.